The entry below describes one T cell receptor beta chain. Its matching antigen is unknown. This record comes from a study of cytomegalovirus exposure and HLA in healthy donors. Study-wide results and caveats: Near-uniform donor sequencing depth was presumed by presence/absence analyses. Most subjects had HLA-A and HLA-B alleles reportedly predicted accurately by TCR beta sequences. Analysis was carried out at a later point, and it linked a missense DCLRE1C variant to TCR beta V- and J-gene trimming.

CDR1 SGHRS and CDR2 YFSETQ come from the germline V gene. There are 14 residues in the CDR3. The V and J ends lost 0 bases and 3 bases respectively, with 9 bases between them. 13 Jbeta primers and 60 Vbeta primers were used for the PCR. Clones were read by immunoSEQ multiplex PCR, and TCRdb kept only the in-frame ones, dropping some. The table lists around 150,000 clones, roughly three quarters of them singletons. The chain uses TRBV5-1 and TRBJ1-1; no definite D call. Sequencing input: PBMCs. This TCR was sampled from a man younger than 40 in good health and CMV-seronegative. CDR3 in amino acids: CASSLASADTEAFF. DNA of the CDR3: TGCGCCAGCAGCTTGGCCTCGGCGGACACTGAAGCTTTCTTT. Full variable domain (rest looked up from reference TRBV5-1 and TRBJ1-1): KAGVTQTPRYLIKTRGQQVTLSCSPISGHRSVSWYQQTPGQGLQFLFEYFSETQRNKGNFPGRFSGRQFSNSRSEMNVSTLELGDSALYLCASSLASADTEAFFGQGTRLTVV.